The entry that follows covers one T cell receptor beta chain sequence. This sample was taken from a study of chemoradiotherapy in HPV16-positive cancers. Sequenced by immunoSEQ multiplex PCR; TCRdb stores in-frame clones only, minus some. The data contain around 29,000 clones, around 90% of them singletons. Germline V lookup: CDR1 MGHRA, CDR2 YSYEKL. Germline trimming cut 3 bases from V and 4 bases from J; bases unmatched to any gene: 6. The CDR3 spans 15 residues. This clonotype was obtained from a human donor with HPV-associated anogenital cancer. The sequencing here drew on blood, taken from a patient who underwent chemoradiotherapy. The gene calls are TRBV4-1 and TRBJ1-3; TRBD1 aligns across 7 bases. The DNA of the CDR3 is TGCGCCAGCAGCCAGGGGACAGTGGACGGAAACACCATATATTTT. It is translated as CASSQGTVDGNTIYF.